The clone carrying this TCR beta chain turned up a few times. A single record per CDR3 protein comes from TCRdb applying MiXCR to the 5' RACE reads. The data show some 150,000 distinct CDR3 sequences, under 7% seen once. The length of the CDR3 is 16 residues. Germline assignment: CDR1 SGHNT and CDR2 YENEEA. The ends were cut back, 1 base at V and 4 bases at J, with 14 bases in the middle. The sample comes from a study of T-cell memory formation after mild COVID-19. V and J are TRBV11-3 and TRBJ2-1, with D possibly TRBD2 on 5 matching bases. The sequenced material came from PBMCs or a T cell subset sorted from them (not recorded which). This clonotype was obtained from an adult woman who had mild COVID-19 (a few samples of this study predate the infection). Cell type and time point are not known. CDR3 loop: CASSLGGAEPYNEQFF. The CDR3 DNA sequence: TGTGCCAGCAGCTTAGGTGGAGCGGAGCCGTACAATGAGCAGTTCTTC. Variable domain in full (rest from reference TRBV11-3 and TRBJ2-1): EAGVVQSPRYKIIEKKQPVAFWCNPISGHNTLYWYLQNLGQGPELLIRYENEEAVDDSQLPKDRFSAERLKGVDSTLKIQPAELGDSAVYLCASSLGGAEPYNEQFFGPGTRLTVL.